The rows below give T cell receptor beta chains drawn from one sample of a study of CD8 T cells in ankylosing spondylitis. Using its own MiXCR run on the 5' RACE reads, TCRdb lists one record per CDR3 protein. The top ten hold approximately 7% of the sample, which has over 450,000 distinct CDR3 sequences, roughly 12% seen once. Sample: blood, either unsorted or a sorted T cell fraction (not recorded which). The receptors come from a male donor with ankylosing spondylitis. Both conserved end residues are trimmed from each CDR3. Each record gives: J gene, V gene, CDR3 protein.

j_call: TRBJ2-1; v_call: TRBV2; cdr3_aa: ASRTASPERRF
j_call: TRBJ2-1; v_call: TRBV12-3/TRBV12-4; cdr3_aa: ASLREDSYNEQF
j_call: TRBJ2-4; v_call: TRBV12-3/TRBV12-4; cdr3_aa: ASSLWDPRAKNIQY
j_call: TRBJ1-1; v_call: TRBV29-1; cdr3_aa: SVRRTGEHTEAF
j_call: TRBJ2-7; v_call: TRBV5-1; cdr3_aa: ASSFSDRTDEQY
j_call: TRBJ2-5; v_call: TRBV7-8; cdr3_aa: ASSFVGGGVEETQY
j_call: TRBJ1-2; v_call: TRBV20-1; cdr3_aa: SARDRGFSHGYT
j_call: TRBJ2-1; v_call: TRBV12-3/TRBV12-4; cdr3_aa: ASRTGTSGGEQF
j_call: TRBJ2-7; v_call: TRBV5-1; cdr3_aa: ASSLDGRGAYEQY
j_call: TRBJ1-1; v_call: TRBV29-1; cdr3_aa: SVGTGQVTEAF
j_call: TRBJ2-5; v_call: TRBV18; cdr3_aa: ASSPPVTGVKETQY
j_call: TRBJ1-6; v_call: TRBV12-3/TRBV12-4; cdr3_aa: ASSFLKTGGLH
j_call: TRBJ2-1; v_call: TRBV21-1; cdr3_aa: ASSKEGTGTSGPITFSYNEQF
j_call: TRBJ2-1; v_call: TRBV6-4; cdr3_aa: ASPGGEGPNRESSGRGYNEQF
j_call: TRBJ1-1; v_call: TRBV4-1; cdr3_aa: ASSVDRGPTEAF
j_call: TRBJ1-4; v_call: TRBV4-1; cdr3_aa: ASSQGPDNEKLF
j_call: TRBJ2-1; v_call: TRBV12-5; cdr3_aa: ASGLVRGRDSYNEQF
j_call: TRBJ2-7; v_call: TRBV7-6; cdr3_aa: ASSSRPDRVQY
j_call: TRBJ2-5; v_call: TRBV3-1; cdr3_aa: ASSQVPGSETQY
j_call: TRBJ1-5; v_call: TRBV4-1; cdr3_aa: ASSPGQGASQPQH
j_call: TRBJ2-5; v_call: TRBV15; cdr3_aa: ATSRWVQETQY
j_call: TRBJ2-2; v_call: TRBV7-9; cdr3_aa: ASSPGTSGWNTGELF
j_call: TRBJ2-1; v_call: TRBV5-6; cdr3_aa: ASSAGPQSSYNEQF